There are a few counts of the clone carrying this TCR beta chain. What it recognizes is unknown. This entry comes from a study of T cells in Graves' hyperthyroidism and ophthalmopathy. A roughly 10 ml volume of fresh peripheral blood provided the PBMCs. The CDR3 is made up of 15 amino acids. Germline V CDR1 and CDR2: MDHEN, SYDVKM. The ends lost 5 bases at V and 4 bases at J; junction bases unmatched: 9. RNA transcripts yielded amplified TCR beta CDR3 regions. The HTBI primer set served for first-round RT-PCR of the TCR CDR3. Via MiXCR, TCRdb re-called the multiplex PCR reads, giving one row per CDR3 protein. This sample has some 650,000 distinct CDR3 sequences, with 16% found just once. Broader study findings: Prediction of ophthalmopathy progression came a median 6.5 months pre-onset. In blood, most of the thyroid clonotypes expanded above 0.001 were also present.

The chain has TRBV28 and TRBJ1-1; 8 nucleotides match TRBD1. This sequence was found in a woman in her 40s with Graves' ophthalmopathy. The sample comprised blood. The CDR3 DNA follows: TGTGCCAGCAGTGCCCCCCCACAGGGGGTCACTGAAGCTTTCTTT. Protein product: CASSAPPQGVTEAFF.